What follows describes a single TCR beta chain. This clonotype was picked up a small number of times. What antigen it recognizes has not been identified. Base qualities were left out, and no much larger clone turns up one base away. This sample stems from a study of blood T cells in healthy people across ages (dated by TCRdb to between 2014 and 2017). At the level of the whole study: In model experiments, roughly one uniquely barcoded TCR beta cDNA molecule per two T cells was captured by template switching. To avoid experimental bias, donors of different ages were distributed randomly across sequencing lanes. Two additional independent replicas of 1 million unique cDNA reads from the same blood draw were analyzed for two donors (one aged 18 to 30 and one aged 80 or older). Four age groups were formed from the donors: young (average 16 years), middle-aged (approximately 41), aged (around 68) and long-lived (82). The study measured age-related changes in TCR beta repertoire diversity using deep sequencing normalized with unique cDNA molecular identifiers. The paper as a whole reports these results and caveats: Compared with the aged group, the long-lived group had more naive CD4+ T cells, fewer expanded clones and increased TCR diversity, suggesting age selection. Estimates of total diversity from one million sequenced T cells were regarded as lower bounds and underestimates. Conclusive comparison of naive and antigen-experienced compartments was prevented by the profiling of bulk unsorted PBMCs. Observed TCR beta diversity per million T cells fell roughly linearly with age, and a significant reduction was already apparent by age roughly 40. Observed TCR beta diversity correlated strongly with the percentage of naive T cells measured by flow cytometry. The CMV infection status of donors was not known, potentially confounding age-related changes in expanded clonotypes.

Donors were around 37 systemically healthy Caucasian individuals from Russia aged about 6 to 100 years. Each donor gave ten milliliters of peripheral blood, collected into EDTA-treated Vacutainer tubes. Ficoll-Paque density-gradient centrifugation was used to isolate PBMCs, with at least 6 million obtained per sample. Total RNA was extracted from PBMCs with Trizol reagent, with at least 6 micrograms obtained per sample. For every donor, flow cytometry on a PBMC aliquot measured the percentage of naive CD45RAhigh/CD27high T cells. The library was made by 5' RACE. A second PCR of roughly 7 to 12 cycles was run with a J-beta primer mix and a sample-barcoded 5' primer. Each TCR beta cDNA molecule received a unique molecular identifier from a template-switch 5' adaptor carrying 12 random nucleotides. At least 2.5 million CDR3-containing paired-end reads were obtained from each sample. The Mint cDNA synthesis kit, primed by a TRBC-specific oligonucleotide, was used to synthesize first-strand cDNA from all RNA. After uracil-DNA glycosylase treatment, a first 18-cycle PCR used universal primers M1SS and BC2_uni_R on all cDNA. In the authors' own workflow: Each sample was normalized by randomly selecting 1 million high-quality reads, each carrying a distinct molecular identifier. Reads with shared molecular identifiers were discarded instead of being binned into consensus sequences. CDR3 identification, clonotype clustering and error correction used MiTCR with a Q25 quality threshold and the strictest error-elimination algorithm. A nonparametric unseen species model with Euler transformation was used to estimate lower-bound total TCR beta diversity. The raw public data were reprocessed by TCRdb itself: fastp quality trimming at Q25, MiXCR clonotype calling, in-frame beta chains only. A single entry per CDR3 protein holds the most common genes and DNA from its merged rows. The V and J calls and clone size are TCRdb's, not the authors'. The sample table shows 1,800,000 or so distinct CDR3 sequences, and approximately 39% are seen once. The ten largest clones represent 23% of the sample.

Sample: blood. This sequence was found in a human donor in good health.

CDR3 region: CASSLSLRDTQYF. The base sequence is TGTGCCAGCAGTTTGTCCCTCAGGGATACGCAGTATTTT. Here the chain combines TRBV28 and TRBJ2-3, with the identity of the D gene unclear. From a lookup of the germline V gene, CDR1 and CDR2 are MDHEN and SYDVKM. V is reduced by 3 bases and J by 6 bases, leaving a spacing of 10 bases between them. From cysteine to phenylalanine, the CDR3 is 13 amino acids long. The kept DNA is CDR3 alone, 39 bases in frame from the first base. Here the CDR3 is joined to the reference TRBV28 and TRBJ2-3 genes, and the full variable domain is: DVKVTQSSRYLVKRTGEKVFLECVQDMDHENMFWYRQDPGLGLRLIYFSYDVKMKEKGDIPEGYSVSREKKERFSLILESASTNQTSMYLCASSLSLRDTQYFGPGTRLTVL.